Detailed here is one T cell receptor (beta chain). Each TCR library used 500 ng of total RNA and a linear amplification protocol. TCRdb passed the reads through MiXCR, listing each CDR3 protein once. The profile covers 150,000 to 200,000 distinct CDR3 sequences, with around 74% appearing a single time and about 2.4% taken by the ten largest. The entry originates in a study of healthy donors' naive CD4 and CD8 T cells. CDR1 SGHVS and CDR2 FNYEAQ come from the germline V gene. Trimming shortened V by 1 base and J by 3 bases, and 6 bases separated the two germline ends. This CDR3 is 13 amino acids long. Sequences were obtained from naive CD4+ and CD8+ T cells sorted from blood, pooled from several donors. This receptor was taken from a pool of human donors in good health; the sample pools cells from several healthy donors. This chain uses TRBV7-6 with TRBJ2-5; D is unclear. This CDR3 is CASSLGRKETQYF. Here the CDR3 DNA reads TGTGCCAGCAGCTTAGGCAGGAAAGAGACCCAGTACTTC.